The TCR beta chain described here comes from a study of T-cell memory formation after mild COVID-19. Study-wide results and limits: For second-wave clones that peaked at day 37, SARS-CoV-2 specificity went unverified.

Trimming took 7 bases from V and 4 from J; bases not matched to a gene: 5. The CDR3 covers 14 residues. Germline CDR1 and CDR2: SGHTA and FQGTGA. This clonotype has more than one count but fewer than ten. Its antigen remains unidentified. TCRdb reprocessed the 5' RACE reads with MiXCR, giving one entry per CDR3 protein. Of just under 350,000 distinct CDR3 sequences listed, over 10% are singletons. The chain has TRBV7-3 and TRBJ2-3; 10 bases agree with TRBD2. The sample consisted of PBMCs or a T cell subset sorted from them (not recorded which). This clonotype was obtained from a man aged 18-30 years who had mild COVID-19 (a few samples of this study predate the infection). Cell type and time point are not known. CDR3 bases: TGTGCCAGCAAGGAGCGGGGGGGCTCAGATACGCAGTATTTT. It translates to CASKERGGSDTQYF.